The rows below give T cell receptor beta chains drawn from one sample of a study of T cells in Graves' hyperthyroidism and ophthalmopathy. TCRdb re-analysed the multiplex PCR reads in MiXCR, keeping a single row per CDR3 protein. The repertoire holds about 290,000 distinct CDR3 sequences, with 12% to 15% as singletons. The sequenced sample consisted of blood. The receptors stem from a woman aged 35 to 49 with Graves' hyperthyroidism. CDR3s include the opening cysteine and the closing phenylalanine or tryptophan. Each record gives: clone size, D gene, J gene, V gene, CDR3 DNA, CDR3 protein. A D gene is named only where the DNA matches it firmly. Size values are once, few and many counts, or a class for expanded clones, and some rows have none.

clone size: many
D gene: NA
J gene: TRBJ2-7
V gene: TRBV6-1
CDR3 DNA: TGTGCCAGCAGCGGGGACATCTACGAGCAGTACTTC
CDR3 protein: CASSGDIYEQYF

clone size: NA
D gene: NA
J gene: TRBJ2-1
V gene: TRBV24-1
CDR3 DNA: TGTGCCACCAGTGAGGCCTGGTTCAATGAGCAGTTCTTC
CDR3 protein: CATSEAWFNEQFF

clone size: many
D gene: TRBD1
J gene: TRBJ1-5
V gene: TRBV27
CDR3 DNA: TGTGCCAGCAGTCTAGGACAGGGACTAAGTCAGCCCCAGCATTTT
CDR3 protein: CASSLGQGLSQPQHF

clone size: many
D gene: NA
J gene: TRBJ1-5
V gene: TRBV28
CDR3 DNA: TGTGCCAGCAGGCCCCGTAGGCAGGGCTCGAGCAATCAGCCCCAGCATTTT
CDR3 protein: CASRPRRQGSSNQPQHF

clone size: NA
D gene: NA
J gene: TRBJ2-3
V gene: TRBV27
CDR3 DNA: TGTGCCAGCAGTTTAAAGCAGAGCACAGATACGCAGTATTTT
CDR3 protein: CASSLKQSTDTQYF

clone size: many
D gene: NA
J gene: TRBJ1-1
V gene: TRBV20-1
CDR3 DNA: TGCAGTGCCCCCGTCAGATGGGGATATCAAACTGAAGCTTTCTTT
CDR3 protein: CSAPVRWGYQTEAFF

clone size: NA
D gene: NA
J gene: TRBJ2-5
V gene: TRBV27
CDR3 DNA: TGTGCCAGCAGTTTATTACAGGGAGGTTTTTTTAGGGGAGAGACCCAGTACTTC
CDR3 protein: CASSLLQGGFFRGETQYF

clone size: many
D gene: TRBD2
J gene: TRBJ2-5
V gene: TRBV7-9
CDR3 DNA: TGTGCCGGAGAGCGGGACGGGGAGACCCAGTACTTC
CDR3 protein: CAGERDGETQYF

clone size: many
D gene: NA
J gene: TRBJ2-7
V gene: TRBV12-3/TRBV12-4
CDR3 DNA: TGTGCCAGCAGTGACAGGGCCGGGAGCTCCTACGAGCAGTACTTC
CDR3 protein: CASSDRAGSSYEQYF

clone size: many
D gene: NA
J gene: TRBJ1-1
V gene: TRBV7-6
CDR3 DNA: TGTGCCAGCAGCTTAGTATGGGGGGCCGCTTTCTTT
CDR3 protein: CASSLVWGAAFF

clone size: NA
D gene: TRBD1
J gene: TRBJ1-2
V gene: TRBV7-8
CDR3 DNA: TGTGCCAGCAGCTTCGTGGCAGGGGGTGGCGGCTACACCTTC
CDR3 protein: CASSFVAGGGGYTF

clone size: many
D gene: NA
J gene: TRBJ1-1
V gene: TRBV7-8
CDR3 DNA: TGTGCCAGCAGGACCCAGATGAACACTGAAGCTTTCTTT
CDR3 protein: CASRTQMNTEAFF

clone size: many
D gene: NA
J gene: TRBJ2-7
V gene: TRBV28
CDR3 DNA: TGTGCCAGCAGGCCGGACGGGAGTCTCTACGAGCAGTACTTC
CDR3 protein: CASRPDGSLYEQYF

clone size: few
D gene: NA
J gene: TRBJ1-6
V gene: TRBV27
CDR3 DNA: TGTGCCAGCAGTTTACGCTCCTATAATTCACCCCTCCACTTT
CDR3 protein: CASSLRSYNSPLHF

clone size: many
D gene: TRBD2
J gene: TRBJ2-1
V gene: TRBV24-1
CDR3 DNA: TGTGCCACCAGTGACGGTCTAGCGGGAGTATTTGAGCAGTTCTTC
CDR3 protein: CATSDGLAGVFEQFF

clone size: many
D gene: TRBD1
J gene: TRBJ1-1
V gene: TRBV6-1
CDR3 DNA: TGTGCCAGCAGGGACAGGGGCAGAAACACTGAAGCTTTCTTT
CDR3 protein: CASRDRGRNTEAFF

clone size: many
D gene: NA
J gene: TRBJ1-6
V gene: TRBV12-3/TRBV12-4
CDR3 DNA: TGTGCCAGCAGTGGGGTCTTTGGTAATTCACCCCTCCACTTT
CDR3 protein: CASSGVFGNSPLHF

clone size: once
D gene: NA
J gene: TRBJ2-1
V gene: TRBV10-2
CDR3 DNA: TGCGCCAGCACAGAAGCACTAGGATTTGGTGAGCAGTTCTTC
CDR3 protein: CASTEALGFGEQFF

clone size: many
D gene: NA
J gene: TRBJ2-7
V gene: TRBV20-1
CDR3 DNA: TGCAGTGCTGCGGCCCCGCGGGGACTTTACGAGCAGTACTTC
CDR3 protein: CSAAAPRGLYEQYF

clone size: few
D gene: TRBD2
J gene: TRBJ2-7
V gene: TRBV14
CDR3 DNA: TGTGCCAGCGATGAAAGCGGGAGATTTAGGTACGAGCAGTACTTC
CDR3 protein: CASDESGRFRYEQYF

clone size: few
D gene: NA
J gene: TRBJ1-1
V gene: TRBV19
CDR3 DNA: TGTGCCAGTAATAAATATAGTGAAGCTTTCTTT
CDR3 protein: CASNKYSEAFF

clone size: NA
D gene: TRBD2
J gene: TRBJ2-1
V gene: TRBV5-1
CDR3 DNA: TGCGCCAGCAGCTTGTGGGGACTAGCGGGAGACAATGAGCAGTTCTTC
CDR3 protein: CASSLWGLAGDNEQFF

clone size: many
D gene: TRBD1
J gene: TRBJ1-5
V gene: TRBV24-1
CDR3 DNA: TGTGCCACCAGTGATCGACAGGGGAGCAATCAGCCCCAGCATTTT
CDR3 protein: CATSDRQGSNQPQHF

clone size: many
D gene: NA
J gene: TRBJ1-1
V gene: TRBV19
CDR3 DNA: TGTGCCAGTAGTATAGATATCGTCCCGGGGGCAGGCGACAACACTGAAGCTTTCTTT
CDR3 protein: CASSIDIVPGAGDNTEAFF